This T cell receptor beta chain stems from a study of T cells expressing NK-cell markers. Background on the study: From sorted CD3+CD56+NKG2C+, CD3+CD56+NKG2C- and CD3+CD56-NKG2C+ T cells came the TCR beta repertoires. Among eight sequenced donors, seven carried HCMV seropositivity while one was seronegative.

The length of the CDR3 is 16 residues. The germline V gene has CDR1 SQVTM and CDR2 ANQGSEA. Overall study findings and caveats: Once again these clonotypes came out on top in the CD3+CD56-NKG2C+ fraction of four donors. The contribution of dominant NKG2C+ clonotypes to CD8+ T cells in several donors was roughly 1.0-7.5%.

Notes on this clonotype: Its antigen is as yet unknown.

TCRdb reprocessed the 5' RACE reads, with one entry per CDR3 protein and no DNA. The table lists 450,000 to 600,000 distinct CDR3 sequences, with 3% to 4.5% in the top ten. The chain recombines TRBV29-1 with TRBJ2-6; absent DNA, TCRdb's TRBD2 call cannot be checked. The sample consisted of blood T cells: a sorted CD56 or NKG2C T cell subset, CD4+ or CD8+ T cells, or bulk PBMC T cells (not recorded which). The receptor was derived from a man between 18 and 35 years old in good health. The CDR3 region is CSVMGLPNSGANVLTF.